This T cell receptor beta chain was retrieved from a study of cytomegalovirus exposure and HLA in healthy donors. Donors had nominal health at sampling but likely had unrecorded immune exposures. PCR involved 60 Vbeta and 13 Jbeta primers. Authors' methods: A later analysis tallied 75 million to 80 million unique TCR beta chains, about 11 million of them shared. Sequenced by immunoSEQ multiplex PCR; TCRdb stores in-frame clones only, minus some. That table gives V, J and clone size, and the DNA gave D and trimming. In the table there are about 120,000 clones, under 85% of which are singletons. CDR3 length: 13 residues. CDR1 is WSHSY, CDR2 SAAADI, per germline. The ends were cut back, 6 bases at V and 4 bases at J, with 11 bases in the middle.

The material sequenced was PBMCs. The TCR sequence derives from a man aged 35-49 years in good health and CMV-seropositive. This chain links TRBV10-2 with TRBJ2-3; the D gene is possibly TRBD2 (6 bases). CDR3 residues: CASRLGGADTQYF. In DNA, the CDR3 is TGCGCCAGCAGACTGGGGGGTGCAGATACGCAGTATTTT.